What follows are 2 T cell receptor beta chains derived from one specimen sequenced in a study of vaccination and CD4 T cells after COVID-19. No antigens are known for them. Cultured CD4+ T-cell DNA underwent Oncomine TCR Beta short-read sequencing. TCRdb re-called the PCR reads through MiXCR, storing one row per CDR3 protein. Of 15,000 or so distinct CDR3 sequences in the sample, 35% to 50% were seen once. Stated treatment: roughly ten-day PBMC culture with coronavirus spike peptide pools or control peptides (ViraFEST assay). The input for sequencing was CD4+ T cells from blood, cultured in vitro, taken before SARS-CoV-2 vaccination. These receptors were taken from a human donor who had recovered from COVID-19.

This clonotype has a handful of counts. The chain joins TRBV15 to TRBJ1-1; 7 bases fit TRBD1. V lost 0 bases to trimming and J lost 9 bases; unmatched junction nucleotides: 4. This CDR3 has 13 residues. CDR1 is LNHNV and CDR2 is YYDKDF in the germline V gene (reference sequence). CDR3 coding DNA: TGTGCCACCAGCAGAGACGGACAGGTAAAAGCTTTCTTT. Its translation is CATSRDGQVKAFF.

This chain links TRBV27 with TRBJ2-1; 14 bases fit TRBD2. This CDR3 has 16 residues. After removal of 5 bases from V and 12 bases from J, the junction contained 12 bases not matched to a gene. Germline V gene sequence: CDR1 MNHEY, CDR2 SMNVEV (reference sequence). CDR3 nucleotide sequence: TGTGCCAGCAGTCCCAGACTAGCGGGAGGGCGGTTAGGGCAGTTCTTC. Amino acids: CASSPRLAGGRLGQFF.